A single sample gave rise to the 18 T cell receptor beta chains below, sequenced in a study of blood T cell repertoires in COVID-19. Libraries were prepared by immunoSEQ multiplex PCR; TCRdb keeps only in-frame clonotypes and omits some of them. The sample holds 200,000 to 250,000 clones, over 75% seen once. Sample: PBMCs or T cells enriched from blood (not recorded which). The receptors come from a woman in her late teens or twenties in a cohort exposed to, infected with or recovered from COVID-19 (not recorded which).

The chain employs TRBV27 and TRBJ1-5; no reliable D call. Looked up from germline, CDR1 is MNHEY and CDR2 is SMNVEV (reference sequence). There are 12 residues in the CDR3. V dropped 5 bases and J dropped 3 bases, with 5 bases sitting between them. CDR3 in DNA: TGTGCCAGCAGTGAGCACAATCAGCCCCAGCATTTT. Protein: CASSEHNQPQHF.

V is TRBV21-1 and J is TRBJ1-2; the DNA was not compared with TRBD1, the D call given in the table. TRBV21-1 counts as a pseudogene. The CDR3 sequence is 16 residues long. In DNA, the CDR3 is TGTGCCAGCAGCGGTTGGGCAGACCCCACGTGGGATGGCTACACCTTC. Amino acid sequence: CASSGWADPTWDGYTF.

The chain recombines TRBV19 with TRBJ2-1; possible D gene TRBD2, 6 bases. CDR1 and CDR2 (germline): LNHDA, SQIVND (reference sequence). Trimming took 2 bases from V and 7 from J, leaving 15 bases between them. The CDR3 totals 15 residues. The CDR3 sequence: CASSISTRGHNEQFF. CDR3 in DNA: TGTGCCAGTAGTATATCGACTAGAGGGCATAATGAGCAGTTCTTC.

The rearrangement uses TRBV5-1 and TRBJ2-7; 8 bases line up with TRBD1. The CDR3 loop spans 16 amino acids. CDR1 and CDR2 (germline): SGHRS, YFSETQ. V lost 0 bases, J lost 9 bases, and 14 bases stayed unmatched. The CDR3 loop reads CASSLGDRPFSSRQYF. The DNA of the CDR3 is TGCGCCAGCAGCTTGGGGGACAGGCCGTTTAGCAGTAGGCAGTACTTC.

This clone appeared once. V gene TRBV30 combines with J gene TRBJ1-1; tentative D call: TRBD1 (6 bases). Germline CDR1 is GTSNPN and CDR2 is SVGIG (reference sequence). There are 13 residues in the CDR3. V shed 4 bases and J shed 1 base, with 10 bases lying between them. CDR3 region: CAWTRTANTEAFF. The CDR3 DNA reads TGTGCCTGGACCCGGACAGCGAACACTGAAGCTTTCTTT.

The gene calls are TRBV11-2 and TRBJ1-5; TRBD1 aligns across 12 bases. The CDR3 loop spans 15 amino acids. V shed 3 bases, J shed 5 bases, and the junction held 2 bases outside the gene matches. Germline V gene data show CDR1 as SGHAT and CDR2 as FQNNGV. The CDR3 coding sequence is TGTGCCAGCAGCTTCGGGACAGGGGGCTATCAGCCCCAGCATTTT. Its protein product is CASSFGTGGYQPQHF.

The rearrangement links TRBV10-2 to TRBJ1-5; D is possibly TRBD1 (5 bases). This CDR3 is built from 11 residues. V was clipped by 0 bases and J by 16 bases, with 10 bases between them. Germline CDR1 and CDR2: WSHSY and SAAADI. The CDR3 sequence: CASSESDTLHF. In nucleotides, the CDR3 is TGCGCCAGCAGTGAGTCGGACACTTTACATTTT.

The V and J genes are TRBV10-3 and TRBJ1-1; 7 bases map to TRBD1. The CDR3 has 15 amino acids. Germline V gene sequence: CDR1 ENHRY, CDR2 SYGVKD. Losses at the gene ends were 6 bases for V and 0 bases for J; bases not matched to a gene: 7. The CDR3 protein is CAISGGDRMNTEAFF. As DNA, the CDR3 is TGTGCCATCAGCGGTGGGGACAGAATGAACACTGAAGCTTTCTTT.

This clone was seen just once. The J gene is TRBJ1-3, the V gene TRBV11-2, with a tentative D call TRBD1 (5 bases). Germline CDR1 and CDR2: SGHAT and FQNNGV. V was pared by 0 bases and J by 4 bases, with 13 bases between. The CDR3 runs to 16 residues. For the CDR3, the DNA is TGTGCCAGCAGCTTAGAGGACATTTTTTCCGGAAACACCATATATTTT. Amino acid sequence: CASSLEDIFSGNTIYF. Full variable domain (remainder filled in from reference TRBV11-2 and TRBJ1-3): EAGVAQSPRYKIIEKRQSVAFWCNPISGHATLYWYQQILGQGPKLLIQFQNNGVVDDSQLPKDRFSAERLKGVDSTLKIQPAKLEDSAVYLCASSLEDIFSGNTIYFGEGSWLTVV.

This chain's CDR3 is CASSFLPPGSYEQYF. As DNA, the CDR3 is TGTGCCAGCAGTTTCCTCCCGCCAGGCTCCTACGAGCAGTACTTC. The rearrangement uses TRBV27 and TRBJ2-7; D not resolved. CDR1 is MNHEY and CDR2 is SMNVEV in the germline V gene (reference sequence). V was shortened by 3 bases and J by 0 bases, with 12 bases between the two germline ends. This CDR3 contains 15 residues.

This chain joins TRBV10-1 and TRBJ2-3; no clear D gene. V gave up 2 bases and J gave up 4 bases, with 7 bases separating them. This CDR3 region has 13 residues. Germline values: CDR1 WNHNN, CDR2 SYGVQD (reference sequence). The CDR3 loop reads CASSEAAPDTQYF. CDR3 nucleotide sequence: TGCGCCAGCAGTGAGGCGGCACCAGATACGCAGTATTTT.

V usage is TRBV2 and J usage is TRBJ2-3, with TRBD1 identical over 8 bases. The length of the CDR3 is 15 residues. V lost 4 bases to trimming and J lost 0 bases; unmatched junction nucleotides: 3. The germline V gene encodes CDR1 SNHLY and CDR2 FYNNEI. CDR3 in amino acids: CASSVDRGSTDTQYF. DNA for the CDR3: TGTGCCAGCAGTGTCGACAGGGGAAGCACAGATACGCAGTATTTT.

The V and J genes are TRBV20-1 and TRBJ2-3; 11 bases are a match to TRBD2. The germline V gene encodes CDR1 DFQATT and CDR2 SNEGSKA (reference sequence). The trim removed 3 bases at V and 4 bases at J, leaving 6 bases unmatched. The CDR3 is 15 amino acids. CDR3 region: CSASDLAGGPDTQYF. The CDR3 region has the DNA TGCAGTGCTAGTGATCTAGCGGGGGGACCAGATACGCAGTATTTT.

The V gene is TRBV6-5, the J gene TRBJ2-3; D perhaps matches TRBD1 (5 bases). The V end was cut by 2 bases, the J end by 2 bases, with 11 bases between. Germline V gene sequence: CDR1 MNHEY, CDR2 SVGAGI. The CDR3 is 15 residues long. The CDR3 loop is CASSYGAGATDTQYF. The CDR3 DNA reads TGTGCCAGCAGTTACGGGGCAGGAGCCACAGATACGCAGTATTTT.

The chain recombines TRBV6-5 with TRBJ1-5; no reliable D call. Trimming cost V 0 bases and J 5 bases, with 8 bases left between them. The germline CDR1 and CDR2 sequences are MNHEY and SVGAGI. The CDR3 length is 14 residues. CDR3 amino acids: CASSYSEMDQPQHF. The CDR3 nucleotides are TGTGCCAGCAGTTACTCGGAGATGGATCAGCCCCAGCATTTT.

The genes are TRBV14 and TRBJ1-1, with D perhaps TRBD1 (5 bases). Between the trimmed V and J ends, which lost 2 bases and 7 bases, there was a span of 17 bases. Looked up from germline, CDR1 is SGHDN and CDR2 is FVKESK. CDR3 length: 15 residues. CDR3 residues: CASSQWGSGRGEAFF. CDR3 nucleotides: TGTGCCAGCAGCCAATGGGGAAGCGGGAGGGGTGAAGCTTTCTTT. Variable domain in full (rest from reference TRBV14 and TRBJ1-1): EAGVTQFPSHSVIEKGQTVTLRCDPISGHDNLYWYRRVMGKEIKFLLHFVKESKQDESGMPNNRFLAERTGGTYSTLKVQPAELEDSGVYFCASSQWGSGRGEAFFGQGTRLTVV.

In DNA form, the CDR3 reads TGTGCCAGTAGACCCGACAGTGACAATCAGCCCCAGCATTTT. It specifies CASRPDSDNQPQHF. The V call is TRBV19, the J call TRBJ1-5, with a possible D match to TRBD1 (5 bases). Germline values: CDR1 LNHDA, CDR2 SQIVND (reference sequence). The CDR3 loop spans 14 amino acids. The V and J ends lost 6 bases and 3 bases respectively, with 12 bases between them.

V gene TRBV7-8 combines with J gene TRBJ2-3; D is uncertain. V gave up 4 bases and J gave up 2 bases, with 13 bases separating them. The CDR3 length is 15 residues. CDR1 SGHVS and CDR2 FQNEAQ come from the germline V gene. The CDR3 sequence is CASSSTVRSTDTQYF. The CDR3 DNA sequence: TGTGCCAGCAGCTCCACCGTACGGTCCACAGATACGCAGTATTTT.